The next 32 T cell receptor beta chains were all read from a single sample in a study of cytomegalovirus exposure and HLA in healthy donors. The primer mix had 60 Vbeta and 13 Jbeta primers. Method: immunoSEQ multiplex PCR; TCRdb's copy keeps in-frame clones and lacks some. Here the sample spans about 140,000 clones, more than 60% being singletons. Sequenced sample: PBMCs. The receptors derive from a man aged 25 to 45 in good health and CMV-seropositive.

As DNA, the CDR3 is TGTGCCAGTAGTCTGTGGACTAGCGCTGGGGAGCTGTTTTTT. Encoded protein: CASSLWTSAGELFF. This sequence joins TRBV19 and TRBJ2-2, with 9 bases lining up with TRBD2. CDR1 is LNHDA, CDR2 SQIVND, per germline (reference sequence). The V gene end was trimmed by 5 bases and the J gene end by 8 bases; junction bases not matched to a gene: 6. This CDR3 contains 14 residues.

The CDR3 DNA reads TGTGCCAGTCTTCCCCGAGGGACAGGACACTACGAGCAGTACTTC. Residues: CASLPRGTGHYEQYF. V is TRBV6-5 and J is TRBJ2-7; 8 bases line up with TRBD1. Germline values: CDR1 MNHEY, CDR2 SVGAGI. J was trimmed by 3 bases and V by 9 bases; bases with no gene match: 13. The CDR3 has 15 residues.

This clone showed up just a few times. The chain joins TRBV6-5 to TRBJ2-1; D might be TRBD2 (6 bases). Trimming removed 6 bases from V and 4 bases from J, with 10 bases in between. The CDR3 totals 13 residues. CDR1 is MNHEY, CDR2 SVGAGI, per germline. The CDR3 DNA is TGTGCCAGCAGCCCACGGGAGTACAATGAGCAGTTCTTC. Its translation: CASSPREYNEQFF.

This clone was seen only a few times. The chain joins TRBV13 to TRBJ1-2; D possibly corresponds to TRBD1 (5 bases). CDR1 PRHDT and CDR2 FYEKMQ come from the germline V gene (reference sequence). Trimming shortened V by 0 bases and J by 6 bases, and 5 bases separated the two germline ends. The CDR3 spans 12 residues. The CDR3 nucleotides are TGTGCCAGCAGCTTAGGGACAGATGGCTACACCTTC. Protein product: CASSLGTDGYTF.

This chain uses TRBV25-1 with TRBJ2-7, with 9 nucleotides matching TRBD1. The germline gives CDR1 MGHDK, CDR2 SYGVNS. This CDR3 spans 13 amino acids. The trim removed 6 bases at V and 5 bases at J, leaving 5 bases unmatched. The CDR3 DNA reads as TGTGCCAGCAGCAGACAGGGGGGCCACGAGCAGTACTTC. Encoded protein: CASSRQGGHEQYF.

The chain carries TRBV5-8 and TRBJ2-7; D may be TRBD1 (5 bases). Germline CDR1 is SGHTS and CDR2 is YDEGEE. The CDR3 extends over 15 amino acids. Trimming took off 0 bases at V and 0 bases at J, with 10 bases between the two ends. For the CDR3, the DNA is TGTGCCAGCAGCTTGGGGCAGGGAATCTCCTACGAGCAGTACTTC. Protein sequence: CASSLGQGISYEQYF.

The rearrangement uses TRBV5-1 and TRBJ2-2, with 7 bases lining up with TRBD1. V gave up 5 bases and J gave up 6 bases; unmatched junction bases: 10. In germline, CDR1 is SGHRS, CDR2 YFSETQ. The CDR3 totals 15 residues. CDR3 sequence reads: CASRGRQGLAGELFF. CDR3 sequence (DNA): TGCGCCAGCAGAGGTCGACAGGGTCTGGCCGGGGAGCTGTTTTTT.

The table lists this clone with a few counts. The J gene is TRBJ2-1, the V gene TRBV7-2; 12 nucleotides agree with TRBD2. The germline gives CDR1 SGHTA, CDR2 FQGNSA. The CDR3 is 17 amino acids. V gave up 4 bases and J gave up 7 bases; unmatched junction bases: 11. Here the CDR3 DNA reads TGTGCCAGCAGCTGGAATACAGGACTAGCGGGATTGAATGAGCAGTTCTTC. Translation gives CASSWNTGLAGLNEQFF.

The rearrangement links TRBV30 to TRBJ1-1; 10 nucleotides agree with TRBD1. There are 13 residues in the CDR3. CDR1 and CDR2 from the germline V gene are GTSNPN and SVGIG (reference sequence). Germline trimming cut 5 bases from V and 5 bases from J; bases unmatched to any gene: 5. This CDR3 is CAWDWTGGTEAFF. In nucleotides, the CDR3 is TGTGCCTGGGACTGGACAGGGGGGACTGAAGCTTTCTTT.

The chain links TRBV19 to TRBJ2-7; D is perhaps TRBD1 (6 bases). V shed 4 bases and J shed 0 bases, with 16 bases lying between them. CDR1 is LNHDA and CDR2 is SQIVND in the germline V gene (reference sequence). There are 16 residues in the CDR3. Here the CDR3 DNA reads TGTGCCAGTAGTACCCTAGGACAGTCACACTCCTACGAGCAGTACTTC. As protein: CASSTLGQSHSYEQYF.

This rearrangement joins TRBV6-5 to TRBJ2-7, with 8 bases that match TRBD1. V shed 4 bases, J shed 6 bases, and the junction held 14 bases outside the gene matches. This CDR3 contains 16 residues. The germline V gene encodes CDR1 MNHEY and CDR2 SVGAGI. Here the CDR3 reads CASSSPPVSGGGEQYF. In nucleotides, the CDR3 is TGTGCCAGCAGTTCTCCCCCAGTCTCAGGGGGCGGCGAGCAGTACTTC.

This clone showed up just a few times. This chain joins TRBV19 and TRBJ1-5; D gene uncertain. V was trimmed by 5 bases and J by 0 bases, leaving 14 bases between them. Germline values: CDR1 LNHDA, CDR2 SQIVND (reference sequence). The CDR3 is 16 amino acids. The CDR3 coding sequence is TGTGCCAGTAGTCAGCGGACGTTTAATAGCAATCAGCCCCAGCATTTT. Translating gives CASSQRTFNSNQPQHF.

This chain uses TRBV5-1 with TRBJ1-5, with D maybe TRBD1 (5 bases). The CDR3 covers 17 residues. The V end was cut by 4 bases, the J end by 2 bases, with 19 bases between. Germline V gives CDR1 SGHRS, CDR2 YFSETQ. CDR3 region: CASSPGGGTAGNQPQHF. The DNA of the CDR3 is TGCGCCAGCAGCCCCGGCGGGGGGACCGCGGGCAATCAGCCCCAGCATTTT.

V gene TRBV6-1 combines with J gene TRBJ2-7; a weak D match, TRBD2 (5 bases). Trimming left V 1 base short and J 11 bases short, with 18 bases between. The CDR3 extends over 14 amino acids. Germline V gene sequence: CDR1 MNHNS, CDR2 SASEGT. The DNA of the CDR3 is TGTGCCAGCAGTGAAGACTTCAAGCCGGACGGGGAGTACTTC. Its translation is CASSEDFKPDGEYF.

The V gene is TRBV4-2, the J gene TRBJ1-1; the D gene is possibly TRBD1 (6 bases). The CDR3 totals 14 residues. Germline values: CDR1 LGHNA, CDR2 YNFKEQ. The V end was cut by 0 bases, the J end by 7 bases, with 12 bases between. The CDR3 reads CASSQDPSQGEAFF. The CDR3 DNA sequence: TGTGCCAGCAGCCAAGATCCGTCACAGGGTGAAGCTTTCTTT.

This chain links TRBV11-2 with TRBJ2-5; 7 bases are shared with TRBD1. The J call may be wrong; the DNA end is better matched by TRBJ2-7. CDR3 length equals 13 residues. In germline, CDR1 is SGHAT, CDR2 FQNNGV. CDR3 in amino acids: CASGDRVSYEQYF. Here the CDR3 DNA reads TGTGCCAGCGGTGACAGGGTCTCCTACGAGCAGTACTTC.

The chain uses TRBV6-4 and TRBJ1-1; TRBD1 aligns across 10 bases. Germline-derived CDR1 and CDR2 are MRHNA and SNTAGT. The V and J ends lost 4 bases and 5 bases, in that order; junction bases with no gene match: 7. CDR3 length: 15 residues. CDR3 sequence: CASSVKRTGGTEAFF. As DNA, the CDR3 is TGTGCCAGCAGTGTCAAGAGGACAGGGGGAACTGAAGCTTTCTTT.

This chain joins TRBV28 and TRBJ2-5; 8 bases line up with TRBD1. CDR1 is MDHEN, CDR2 SYDVKM, per germline. This CDR3 spans 15 amino acids. J was trimmed by 5 bases and V by 5 bases; bases with no gene match: 10. In DNA form, the CDR3 reads TGTGCCAGCAGTACATCGAGGACAGGGACGGAGACCCAGTACTTC. This codes for CASSTSRTGTETQYF. The whole variable domain, remainder taken from reference TRBV28 and TRBJ2-5, is DVKVTQSSRYLVKRTGEKVFLECVQDMDHENMFWYRQDPGLGLRLIYFSYDVKMKEKGDIPEGYSVSREKKERFSLILESASTNQTSMYLCASSTSRTGTETQYFGPGTRLLVL.

V and J are TRBV5-1 and TRBJ2-5, with D possibly matching TRBD2 (5 bases). The CDR3 covers 17 residues. Trimming cost V 4 bases and J 0 bases, with 19 bases left between them. Germline lookup yields CDR1 SGHRS and CDR2 YFSETQ. CDR3 loop: CASSVAGGPNNQETQYF. In DNA, the CDR3 is TGCGCCAGCAGCGTCGCCGGAGGCCCGAATAACCAAGAGACCCAGTACTTC.

The CDR3 nucleotides are TGTGCCAGCAGTTACTCGCGGCATGAGCAGTTCTTC. Encoded protein: CASSYSRHEQFF. This chain joins TRBV6-5 and TRBJ2-1; D remains unclear. V lost 0 bases, J lost 8 bases, and 5 bases lay in between. The germline CDR1 and CDR2 sequences are MNHEY and SVGAGI. This CDR3 region has 12 residues.

The chain is built from TRBV30 and TRBJ1-1; D perhaps matches TRBD1 (5 bases). Germline-derived CDR1 and CDR2 are GTSNPN and SVGIG (reference sequence). This CDR3 comprises 13 residues. V lost 3 bases, J lost 3 bases, and 11 bases lay in between. The CDR3 coding sequence is TGTGCCTGGAGCGACGGGGGGGACACTGAAGCTTTCTTT. Its translation is CAWSDGGDTEAFF.

DNA of the CDR3: TGTGCCAGCAGTGATTCCCGGCGGCTCACAGATACGCAGTATTTT. Translated: CASSDSRRLTDTQYF. V and J are TRBV2 and TRBJ2-3, with no clear D. CDR1 and CDR2 from the germline V gene are SNHLY and FYNNEI. The CDR3 has 15 residues. V was cut by 3 bases and J by 2 bases, with 12 bases left in between.

The rearrangement joins TRBV15 to TRBJ2-2, with 8 bases matching TRBD2. The trim removed 1 base at V and 1 base at J, leaving 5 bases unmatched. There are 17 residues in the CDR3. Germline loops: CDR1 LNHNV, CDR2 YYDKDF (reference sequence). CDR3 residues: CATSRAYGTRNTGELFF. In DNA form, the CDR3 reads TGTGCCACCAGCAGAGCATACGGGACTAGGAACACCGGGGAGCTGTTTTTT. The whole variable domain, remainder taken from reference TRBV15 and TRBJ2-2, is DAMVIQNPRYQVTQFGKPVTLSCSQTLNHNVMYWYQQKSSQAPKLLFHYYDKDFNNEADTPDNFQSRRPNTSFCFLDIRSPGLGDTAMYLCATSRAYGTRNTGELFFGEGSRLTVL.

The CDR3 sequence: CASVVGLAMGVHEQYF. The CDR3 coding sequence is TGTGCCAGCGTGGTGGGACTAGCTATGGGAGTGCACGAGCAGTACTTC. The J gene is TRBJ2-7, the V gene TRBV11-2; 9 bases are a match to TRBD2. Germline V CDR1 and CDR2: SGHAT, FQNNGV. This CDR3 has 16 residues. The J segment lost 5 bases and the V segment lost 8 bases, leaving 16 bases of the junction unmatched.

The chain recombines TRBV2 with TRBJ1-5; 7 bases align to TRBD1. Germline V lookup: CDR1 SNHLY, CDR2 FYNNEI. Trimming cost V 4 bases and J 6 bases; bases outside gene matches: 3. CDR3 size: 13 residues. This chain's CDR3 is CASSGQGGQPQHF. CDR3 in DNA: TGTGCCAGCAGTGGACAGGGCGGTCAGCCCCAGCATTTT.

There are a few counts of this clone. The chain links TRBV6-1 to TRBJ1-1, with D hard to call. Germline V CDR1 and CDR2: MNHNS, SASEGT. CDR3 length: 15 residues. Between the trimmed V and J ends, which lost 7 bases and 0 bases, there was a span of 15 bases. The CDR3 reads CASNPTFPMNTEAFF. The CDR3 nucleotides are TGTGCCAGCAACCCAACCTTCCCTATGAACACTGAAGCTTTCTTT.

V gene TRBV28 combines with J gene TRBJ1-1, with 7 bases that match TRBD1. The germline V gene encodes CDR1 MDHEN and CDR2 SYDVKM. The J segment lost 2 bases and the V segment lost 5 bases, leaving 5 bases of the junction unmatched. The CDR3 loop spans 14 amino acids. The CDR3, as DNA: TGTGCCAGCAGTATAGACAGGGCTAACACTGAAGCTTTCTTT. This translates into CASSIDRANTEAFF.

This clone has just a few counts. V usage is TRBV5-1 and J usage is TRBJ2-1; the match to TRBD2 covers 13 bases. The CDR3 is made up of 18 amino acids. Germline V gene lookup returns CDR1 SGHRS and CDR2 YFSETQ. V trimming: 3 bases; J trimming: 9 bases; junction bases outside the gene matches: 15. In DNA, the CDR3 is TGCGCCAGCAGCTCAAGACAGGGAGGACTAGCGGGAGCTAGTGAGCAGTTCTTC. This gives the protein CASSSRQGGLAGASEQFF.

The CDR3 DNA reads as TGTGCCAGCAGCTTTTTACAGGGGAACACTGAAGCTTTCTTT. Its protein is CASSFLQGNTEAFF. This chain connects TRBV5-4 to TRBJ1-1; D is possibly TRBD1 (6 bases). V was shortened by 2 bases and J by 1 base, with 9 bases between the two germline ends. This CDR3 contains 14 residues. From germline, CDR1 is SGHNT and CDR2 YYREEE (reference sequence). Looking up the rest from reference TRBV5-4 and TRBJ1-1 gives the full variable domain: ETGVTQSPTHLIKTRGQQVTLRCSSQSGHNTVSWYQQALGQGPQFIFQYYREEENGRGNFPPRFSGLQFPNYSSELNVNALELDDSALYLCASSFLQGNTEAFFGQGTRLTVV.

Judged by abundance, this clone is medium-sized. The V gene is TRBV19, the J gene TRBJ2-2; D is unclear. The V gene's germline CDR1 is LNHDA and CDR2 SQIVND (reference sequence). This CDR3 has 14 amino acids. V dropped 6 bases and J dropped 1 base, with 9 bases sitting between them. The CDR3 nucleotides are TGTGCCAGTAGCGCCCTAGGGAACACCGGGGAGCTGTTTTTT. Protein: CASSALGNTGELFF.

The V gene is TRBV30, the J gene TRBJ2-1, with TRBD2 matching 8 bases. Germline V CDR1 and CDR2: GTSNPN, SVGIG (reference sequence). CDR3 length: 15 amino acids. The V gene end was trimmed by 2 bases and the J gene end by 8 bases; junction bases not matched to a gene: 11. The CDR3 DNA is TGTGCCTGGAGTCCAGGACTAGCCGGGCTCTATGAGCAGTTCTTC. This gives the protein CAWSPGLAGLYEQFF.

Remarks on this clone: The junction departs from germline at one end; a sequencing error may be responsible. The chain uses TRBV6-1 and TRBJ2-5; possibly TRBD1 for D (5 bases). Per the germline V gene, CDR1 is MNHNS and CDR2 is SASEGT. This CDR3 has 12 amino acids. CDR3 sequence (DNA): TGCTCGTCATGGACACGAGGAGAGACCCAGTACTTC. Translating gives CSSWTRGETQYF.